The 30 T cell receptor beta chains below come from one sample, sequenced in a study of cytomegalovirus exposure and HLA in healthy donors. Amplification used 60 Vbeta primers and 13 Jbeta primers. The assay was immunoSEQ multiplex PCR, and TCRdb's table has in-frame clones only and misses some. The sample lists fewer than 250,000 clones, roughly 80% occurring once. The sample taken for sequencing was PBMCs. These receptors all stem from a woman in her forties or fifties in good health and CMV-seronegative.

The CDR3 bases are TGCGCCAGCAGCCGGTCGTCTCGGACAGGGAACACCGGGGAGCTGTTTTTT. Translating gives CASSRSSRTGNTGELFF. The chain joins TRBV5-1 to TRBJ2-2; 7 nucleotides align to TRBD1. The CDR3 consists of 17 residues. Per germline, CDR1 SGHRS and CDR2 YFSETQ. After removal of 4 bases from V and 1 base from J, the junction contained 10 bases not matched to a gene. Supplemented by reference TRBV5-1 and TRBJ2-2, the full variable domain reads KAGVTQTPRYLIKTRGQQVTLSCSPISGHRSVSWYQQTPGQGLQFLFEYFSETQRNKGNFPGRFSGRQFSNSRSEMNVSTLELGDSALYLCASSRSSRTGNTGELFFGEGSRLTVL.

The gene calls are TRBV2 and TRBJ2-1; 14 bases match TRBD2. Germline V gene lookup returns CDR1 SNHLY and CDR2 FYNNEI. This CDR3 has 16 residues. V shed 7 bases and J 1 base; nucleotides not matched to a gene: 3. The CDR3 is CASTGLAGGSYNEQFF. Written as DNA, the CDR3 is TGTGCCAGCACCGGACTAGCGGGGGGTTCCTACAATGAGCAGTTCTTC.

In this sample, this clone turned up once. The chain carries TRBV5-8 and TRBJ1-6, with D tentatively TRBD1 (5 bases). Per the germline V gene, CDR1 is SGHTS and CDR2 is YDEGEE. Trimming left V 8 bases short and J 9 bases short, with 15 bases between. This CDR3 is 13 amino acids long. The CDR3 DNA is TGTGCCAGTGGACTCTGGAGGGGTTCACCCCTCCACTTT. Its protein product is CASGLWRGSPLHF.

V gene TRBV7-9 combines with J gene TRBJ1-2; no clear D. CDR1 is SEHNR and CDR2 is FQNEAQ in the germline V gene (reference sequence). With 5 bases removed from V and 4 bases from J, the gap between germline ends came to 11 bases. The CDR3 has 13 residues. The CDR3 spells CASSTAASYGYTF. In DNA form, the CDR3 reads TGTGCCAGCAGCACGGCGGCCTCCTATGGCTACACCTTC.

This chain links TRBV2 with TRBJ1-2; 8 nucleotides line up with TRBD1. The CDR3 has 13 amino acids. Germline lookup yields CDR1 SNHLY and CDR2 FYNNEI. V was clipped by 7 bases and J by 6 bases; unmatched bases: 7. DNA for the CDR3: TGTGCCAGCAAGAGGACAGGGATACATGGCTACACCTTC. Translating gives CASKRTGIHGYTF. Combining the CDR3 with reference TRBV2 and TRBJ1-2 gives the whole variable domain EPEVTQTPSHQVTQMGQEVILRCVPISNHLYFYWYRQILGQKVEFLVSFYNNEISEKSEIFDDQFSVERPDGSNFTLKIRSTKLEDSAMYFCASKRTGIHGYTFGSGTRLTVV.

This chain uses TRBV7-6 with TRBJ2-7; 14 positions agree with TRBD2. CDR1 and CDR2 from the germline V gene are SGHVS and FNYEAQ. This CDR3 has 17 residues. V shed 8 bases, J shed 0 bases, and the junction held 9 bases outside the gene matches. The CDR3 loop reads CASARLAGGGDSYEQYF. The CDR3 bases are TGTGCCAGCGCCCGACTAGCGGGAGGGGGGGACTCCTACGAGCAGTACTTC. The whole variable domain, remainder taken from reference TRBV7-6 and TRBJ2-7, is GAGVSQSPRYKVTKRGQDVALRCDPISGHVSLYWYRQALGQGPEFLTYFNYEAQQDKSGLPNDRFSAERPEGSISTLTIQRTEQRDSAMYRCASARLAGGGDSYEQYFGPGTRLTVT.

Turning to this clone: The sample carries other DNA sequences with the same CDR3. Written as DNA, the CDR3 is TGTGCCAGCAGCCAGCAGACAGTACTCCAAGAGACCCAGTACTTC. Its translation is CASSQQTVLQETQYF. The rearrangement uses TRBV5-6 and TRBJ2-5, with D perhaps TRBD1 (5 bases). Trimming cost V 4 bases and J 1 base, with 14 bases left between them. Looked up from germline, CDR1 is SGHDT and CDR2 is YYEEEE. This CDR3 contains 15 residues. Complete variable domain (other parts from reference TRBV5-6 and TRBJ2-5): DAGVTQSPTHLIKTRGQQVTLRCSPKSGHDTVSWYQQALGQGPQFIFQYYEEEERQRGNFPDRFSGHQFPNYSSELNVNALLLGDSALYLCASSQQTVLQETQYFGPGTRLLVL.

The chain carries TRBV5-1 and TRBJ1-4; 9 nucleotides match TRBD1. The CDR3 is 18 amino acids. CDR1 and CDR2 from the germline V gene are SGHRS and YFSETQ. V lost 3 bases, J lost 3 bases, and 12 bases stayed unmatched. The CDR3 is CASSSTGTGLSANEKLFF. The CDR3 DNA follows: TGCGCCAGCAGCTCAACCGGGACAGGGTTATCGGCTAATGAAAAACTGTTTTTT.

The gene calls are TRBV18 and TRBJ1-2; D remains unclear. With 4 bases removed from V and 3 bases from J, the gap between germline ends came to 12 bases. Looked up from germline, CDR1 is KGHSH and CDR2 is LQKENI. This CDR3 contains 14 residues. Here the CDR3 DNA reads TGTGCCAGCTCACTTCCCATCTCGGACTATGGCTACACCTTC. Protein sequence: CASSLPISDYGYTF.

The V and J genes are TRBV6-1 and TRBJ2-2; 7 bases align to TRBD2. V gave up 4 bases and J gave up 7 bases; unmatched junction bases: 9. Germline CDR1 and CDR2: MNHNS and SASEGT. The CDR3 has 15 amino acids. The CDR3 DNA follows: TGTGCCAGCAGTGGGGGGGGGTCGGGGGTCGGGGAGCTGTTTTTT. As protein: CASSGGGSGVGELFF.

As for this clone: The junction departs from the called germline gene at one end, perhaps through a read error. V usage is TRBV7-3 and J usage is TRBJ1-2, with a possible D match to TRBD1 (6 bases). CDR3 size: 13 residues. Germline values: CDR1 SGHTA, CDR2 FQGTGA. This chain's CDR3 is CASSSPTSGHLAF. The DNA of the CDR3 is TGTGCCAGCAGCTCCCCTACTTCGGGACACCTCGCCTTC. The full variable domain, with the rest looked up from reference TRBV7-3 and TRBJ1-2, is GAGVSQTPSNKVTEKGKYVELRCDPISGHTALYWYRQSLGQGPEFLIYFQGTGAADDSGLPNDRFFAVRPEGSVSTLKIQRTERGDSAVYLCASSSPTSGHLAFGSGTRLTVV.

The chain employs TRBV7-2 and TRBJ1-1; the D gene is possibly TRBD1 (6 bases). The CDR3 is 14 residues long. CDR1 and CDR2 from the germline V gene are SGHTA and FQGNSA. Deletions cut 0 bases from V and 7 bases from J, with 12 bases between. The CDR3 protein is CASSLALGQIEAFF. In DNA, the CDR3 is TGTGCCAGCAGCTTAGCGCTCGGACAGATTGAAGCTTTCTTT.

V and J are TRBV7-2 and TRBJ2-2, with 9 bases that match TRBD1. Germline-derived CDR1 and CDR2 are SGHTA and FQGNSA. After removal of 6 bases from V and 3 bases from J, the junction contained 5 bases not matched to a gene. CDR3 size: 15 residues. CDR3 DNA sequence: TGTGCCAGCAGTGGACAGGGGTTGGACACCGGGGAGCTGTTTTTT. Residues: CASSGQGLDTGELFF.

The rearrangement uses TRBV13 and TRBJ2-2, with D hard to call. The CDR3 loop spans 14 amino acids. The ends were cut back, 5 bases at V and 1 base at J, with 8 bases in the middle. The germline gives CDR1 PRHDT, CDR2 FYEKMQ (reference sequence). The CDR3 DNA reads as TGTGCCAGCAGCCCCCCTAAGAACACCGGGGAGCTGTTTTTT. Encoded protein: CASSPPKNTGELFF.

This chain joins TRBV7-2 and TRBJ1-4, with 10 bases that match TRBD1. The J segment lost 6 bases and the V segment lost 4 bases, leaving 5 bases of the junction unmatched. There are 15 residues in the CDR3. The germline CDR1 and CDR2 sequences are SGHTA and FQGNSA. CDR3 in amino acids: CASSSTGTGDEKLFF. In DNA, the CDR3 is TGTGCCAGCAGCTCGACCGGGACAGGGGATGAAAAACTGTTTTTT. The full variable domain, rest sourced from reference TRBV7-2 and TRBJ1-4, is GAGVSQSPSNKVTEKGKDVELRCDPISGHTALYWYRQSLGQGLEFLIYFQGNSAPDKSGLPSDRFSAERTGGSVSTLTIQRTQQEDSAVYLCASSSTGTGDEKLFFGSGTQLSVL.

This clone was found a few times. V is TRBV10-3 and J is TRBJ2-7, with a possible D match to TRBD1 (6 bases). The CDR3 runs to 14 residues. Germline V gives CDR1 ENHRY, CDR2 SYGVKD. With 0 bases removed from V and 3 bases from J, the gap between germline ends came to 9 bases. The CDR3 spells CAISESQGSYEQYF. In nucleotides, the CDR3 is TGTGCCATCAGTGAGTCCCAGGGGAGCTACGAGCAGTACTTC.

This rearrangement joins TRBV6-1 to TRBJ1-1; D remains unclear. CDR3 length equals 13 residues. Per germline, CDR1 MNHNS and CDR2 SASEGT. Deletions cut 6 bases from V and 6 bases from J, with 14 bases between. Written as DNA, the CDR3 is TGTGCCAGCAGCTGGAGGGAGGGCGCTGAAGCTTTCTTT. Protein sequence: CASSWREGAEAFF.

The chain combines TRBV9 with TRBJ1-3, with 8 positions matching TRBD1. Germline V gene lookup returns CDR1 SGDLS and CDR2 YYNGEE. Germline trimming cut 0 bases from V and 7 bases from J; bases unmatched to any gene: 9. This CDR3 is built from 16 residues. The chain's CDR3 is CASSVARTGKSNTIYF. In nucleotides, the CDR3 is TGTGCCAGCAGCGTAGCAAGGACAGGGAAATCGAACACCATATATTTT.

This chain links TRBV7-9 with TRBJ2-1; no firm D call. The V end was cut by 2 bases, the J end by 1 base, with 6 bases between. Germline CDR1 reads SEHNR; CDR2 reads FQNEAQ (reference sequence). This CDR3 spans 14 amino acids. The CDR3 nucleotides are TGTGCCAGCAGCTTAAGCTCTTCCTACAATGAGCAGTTCTTC. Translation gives CASSLSSSYNEQFF.

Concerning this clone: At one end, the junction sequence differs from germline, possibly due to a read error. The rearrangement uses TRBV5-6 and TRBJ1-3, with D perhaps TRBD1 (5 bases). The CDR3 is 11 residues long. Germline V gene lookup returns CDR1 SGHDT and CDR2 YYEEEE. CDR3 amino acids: CASSLGTRKHF. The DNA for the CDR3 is TGTGCCAGCAGCTTGGGGACAAGGAAGCATTTT.

The DNA for the CDR3 is TGTGCCAGCGGGGGGGGGCAATCGTACAATGAGCAGTTCTTC. Protein: CASGGGQSYNEQFF. The rearrangement links TRBV5-4 to TRBJ2-1; tentatively, D is TRBD2 (7 bases). The length of the CDR3 is 14 residues. V lost 7 bases, J lost 4 bases, and 15 bases lay in between. The germline V gene has CDR1 SGHNT and CDR2 YYREEE (reference sequence).

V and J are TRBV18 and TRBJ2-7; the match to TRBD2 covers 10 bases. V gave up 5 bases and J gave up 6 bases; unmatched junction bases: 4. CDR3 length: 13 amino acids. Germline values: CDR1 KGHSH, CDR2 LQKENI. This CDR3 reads CASSTSGISEQYF. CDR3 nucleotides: TGTGCCAGCTCAACTAGCGGGATATCCGAGCAGTACTTC.

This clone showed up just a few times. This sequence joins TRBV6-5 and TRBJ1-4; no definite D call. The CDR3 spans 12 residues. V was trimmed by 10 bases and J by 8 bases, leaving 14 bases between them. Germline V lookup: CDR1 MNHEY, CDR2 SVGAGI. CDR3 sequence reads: CATRGSSEKLFF. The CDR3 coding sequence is TGTGCCACAAGAGGGTCTTCGGAAAAACTGTTTTTT.

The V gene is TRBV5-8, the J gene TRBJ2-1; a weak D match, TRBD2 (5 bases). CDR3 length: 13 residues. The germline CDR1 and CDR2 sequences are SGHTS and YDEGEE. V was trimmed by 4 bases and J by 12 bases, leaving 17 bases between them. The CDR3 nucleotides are TGTGCCAGCAGCACGGACTGGGTGAAGGGGCAGTTCTTC. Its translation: CASSTDWVKGQFF.

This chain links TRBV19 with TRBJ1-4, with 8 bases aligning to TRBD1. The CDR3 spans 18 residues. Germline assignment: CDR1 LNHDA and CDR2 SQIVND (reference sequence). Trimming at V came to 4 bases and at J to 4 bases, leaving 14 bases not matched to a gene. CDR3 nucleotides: TGTGCCAGTAGTAAGCCCTGGACAGGGTCGGACGGTAATGAAAAACTGTTTTTT. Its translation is CASSKPWTGSDGNEKLFF.

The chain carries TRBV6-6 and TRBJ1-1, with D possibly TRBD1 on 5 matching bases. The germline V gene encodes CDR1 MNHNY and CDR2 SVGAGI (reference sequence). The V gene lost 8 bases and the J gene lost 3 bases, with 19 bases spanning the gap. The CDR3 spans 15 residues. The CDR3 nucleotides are TGTGCCAGCCAGTTAATATCCAGGGTGGACACTGAAGCTTTCTTT. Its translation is CASQLISRVDTEAFF.

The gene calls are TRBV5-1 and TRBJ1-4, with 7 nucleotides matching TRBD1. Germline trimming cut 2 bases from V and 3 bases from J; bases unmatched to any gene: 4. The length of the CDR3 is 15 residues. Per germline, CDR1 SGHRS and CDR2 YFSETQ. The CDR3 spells CASSFYRGANEKLFF. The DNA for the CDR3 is TGCGCCAGCAGCTTCTACAGGGGTGCTAATGAAAAACTGTTTTTT.

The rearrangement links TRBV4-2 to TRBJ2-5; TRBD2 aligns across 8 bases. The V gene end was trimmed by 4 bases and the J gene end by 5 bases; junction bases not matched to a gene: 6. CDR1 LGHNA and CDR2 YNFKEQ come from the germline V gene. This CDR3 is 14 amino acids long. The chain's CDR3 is CASSPGTSRETQYF. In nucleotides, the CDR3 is TGTGCCAGCAGCCCCGGGACTAGTCGGGAGACCCAGTACTTC.

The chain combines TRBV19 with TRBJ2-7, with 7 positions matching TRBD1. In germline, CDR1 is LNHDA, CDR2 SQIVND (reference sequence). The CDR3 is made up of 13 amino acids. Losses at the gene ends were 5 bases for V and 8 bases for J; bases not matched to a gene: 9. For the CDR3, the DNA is TGTGCCAGTAGTCTCCGGGACAGCAACAAGCAGTACTTC. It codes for CASSLRDSNKQYF.

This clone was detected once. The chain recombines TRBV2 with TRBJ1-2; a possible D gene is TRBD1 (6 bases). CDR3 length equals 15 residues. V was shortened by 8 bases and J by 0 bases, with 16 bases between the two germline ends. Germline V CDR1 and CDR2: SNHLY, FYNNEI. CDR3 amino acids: CASSEQGLSNYGYTF. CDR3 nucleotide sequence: TGTGCCAGCTCTGAGCAGGGGCTCTCTAACTATGGCTACACCTTC.